The clone carrying this T cell receptor beta chain was seen a few times. The use of a sample-barcoded 5' primer and a J-beta primer mix characterized a second PCR of roughly 6 to 11 cycles. MiXCR, applied by TCRdb to the 5' RACE reads, yields one record per CDR3 protein. There are approximately 880,000 distinct CDR3 sequences in the sample; about 44% occur only once, and about an eighth lies in the top ten. This specimen belongs to a study of blood T cells in healthy people across ages. Deletions cut 2 bases from V and 8 bases from J, with 16 bases between. Germline lookup yields CDR1 KGHDR and CDR2 SFDVKD. This CDR3 comprises 15 residues.

The TCR sequence derives from a man aged 25-45 years in good health. The chain is built from TRBV24-1 and TRBJ2-3, with a weak D call TRBD1 (6 bases). Sequenced input: blood. CDR3 in amino acids: CATSDSGVGAGTQYF. The CDR3 region has the DNA TGTGCCACCAGTGATTCCGGTGTGGGGGCGGGTACGCAGTATTTT.